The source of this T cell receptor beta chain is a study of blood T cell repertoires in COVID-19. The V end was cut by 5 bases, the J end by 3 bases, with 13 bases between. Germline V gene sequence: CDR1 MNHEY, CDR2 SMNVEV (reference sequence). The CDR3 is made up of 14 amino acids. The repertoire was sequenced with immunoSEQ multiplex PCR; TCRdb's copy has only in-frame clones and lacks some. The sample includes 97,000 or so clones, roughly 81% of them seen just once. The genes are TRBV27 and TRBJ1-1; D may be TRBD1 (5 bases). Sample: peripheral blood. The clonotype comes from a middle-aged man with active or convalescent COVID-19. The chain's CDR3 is CASSPQDRHTEAFF. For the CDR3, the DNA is TGTGCCAGCAGTCCCCAAGACAGACACACTGAAGCTTTCTTT.